The source of this T cell receptor (beta chain) is a study of response to subunit inactivated influenza vaccine (dated by TCRdb to the late 2010s). For the wider study: Deep quantitative profiling of the T cell receptor repertoire was used in the study to follow responses to a trivalent subunit inactivated influenza vaccine. General conclusions and limits of the study: According to the authors, only a limited number of new T cells may be recruited by each seasonal influenza vaccination.

For this clonotype: This clone's antigen is unknown. No much larger clonotype is one base removed from it; base qualities were not supplied.

The time point label on this specimen signifies: 45 days after influenza vaccine administration. The germline V gene gives CDR1 as SGHAT and CDR2 as FQNNGV. Germline trimming amounts to 5 bases on V and 2 bases on J, with 7 as the count of junction bases outside the gene matches. From the cysteine up to the phenylalanine, the CDR3 has a length of 15 residues. Only CDR3 DNA is held: 45 bases, read in frame from base 1. Library generation was performed with RT-PCR. The sequencing machine was an Illumina HiSeq 2500. Starting from the raw public reads, TCRdb applied fastp trimming at Q25, assembled clones with MiXCR and retained in-frame beta chains. All rows with the same CDR3 protein become a single entry with the most common DNA and genes. For this sample there are under 200,000 distinct CDR3 sequences; 9.5% to 13% appear just once. Approximately 13% of the sample comes from the top ten.

This sequence uses TRBV11-2 and TRBJ2-7; the central 9 bases match TRBD1. This sequence originates from a man in his fifties or sixties who received an inactivated influenza vaccine. Donor details come from another sample of the same person, matched by shared clones. The sequences come from non-naive T cells sorted from PBMCs, collected 40 to 50 days after vaccination. The cell subset or site tag for this specimen amounts to: memory T cell fraction. The CDR3: CASSDYRGRTYEQYF. The sequenced DNA is TGTGCCAGCAGCGACTACAGGGGGCGAACCTACGAGCAGTACTTC.